Ten or more counts support the clone carrying this T cell receptor beta chain. Antigen specificity is unknown. Each person with ophthalmopathy scored at least 3 on the Clinical Activity Score, reached NOSPECS grade 4 or higher, and had been ill under 3 months. Exclusion of a patient resulted from uncontrolled infection, other autoimmune disease, pregnancy or lactation. These data come from a study of T cells in Graves' hyperthyroidism and ophthalmopathy. Study observations and caveats: Clonotypes that were expanded in thyroid above 0.001 mostly appeared in blood too. A 13 V-J signature model discriminated ophthalmopathy versus stable hyperthyroidism.

TCR beta CDR3 regions were amplified from RNA. HTBI primers were used for first-round RT-PCR of the TCR CDR3. TCRdb re-analysed the multiplex PCR reads in MiXCR, keeping a single row per CDR3 protein. The sample contains hundreds of thousands of distinct CDR3 sequences, 16% of which appear only once. Germline loops: CDR1 GTSNPN, CDR2 SVGIG (reference sequence). Trimming pared 3 bases from V and 4 bases from J, leaving 7 bases between. The CDR3 loop spans 12 amino acids. Material: blood. The receptor was isolated from a woman between 40 and 50 years old with Graves' ophthalmopathy. The chain joins TRBV30 to TRBJ1-3; D is ambiguous. The CDR3 region is CAWSQSGNTIYF. The CDR3 DNA reads as TGTGCCTGGAGCCAATCGGGAAACACCATATATTTT.